The 17 T cell receptor beta chains below all came from one sample that was sequenced in a study of early T cells in non-severe SARS-CoV-2 infection. From the 5' RACE reads, TCRdb called clonotypes with MiXCR, one entry per CDR3 protein. The table shows tens of thousands of distinct CDR3 sequences, with 5% to 6.5% occurring only once. The sequencing input was whole blood. These receptors all come from an adult who was a healthcare worker with PCR-confirmed SARS-CoV-2 infection or an uninfected control (not recorded which).

At least ten counts were recorded for this clonotype. The rearrangement links TRBV7-9 to TRBJ2-1; D gene ambiguous. The CDR3 is made up of 13 amino acids. Trimming left V 0 bases short and J 6 bases short, with 6 bases between. Looked up from germline, CDR1 is SEHNR and CDR2 is FQNEAQ (reference sequence). CDR3 nucleotides: TGTGCCAGCAGCTTAGCTTTGGGCAATGAGCAGTTCTTC. It translates to CASSLALGNEQFF.

This clonotype was observed a handful of times. The V and J genes are TRBV3-1 and TRBJ2-2; 7 nucleotides match TRBD2. This CDR3 comprises 16 residues. CDR1 is LGHDT, CDR2 YNNKEL, per germline (reference sequence). J gave up 0 bases and V 4 bases, and 5 bases lay outside the gene matches. The DNA for the CDR3 is TGTGCCAGCAGCCTCGGTAGCGGGTCGAACACCGGGGAGCTGTTTTTT. Translated, it gives CASSLGSGSNTGELFF.

This clonotype was counted only a few times. V usage is TRBV6-2 or TRBV6-3 and J usage is TRBJ1-1, with TRBD1 identical over 7 bases. Germline lookup yields CDR1 MNHEY and CDR2 SVGEGT. The junction had 9 bases not matched to a gene; V was cut back by 2 bases and J by 3 bases. This CDR3 is built from 16 residues. The CDR3 spells CASSYPRQGLDTEAFF. CDR3 nucleotide sequence: TGTGCCAGCAGTTACCCGCGACAGGGTTTGGACACTGAAGCTTTCTTT.

Ten or more counts support this clonotype. This chain links TRBV20-1 with TRBJ2-4; 9 bases agree with TRBD1. The CDR3 consists of 16 residues. With 3 bases clipped from V and 5 bases from J, the junction kept 11 bases outside the gene matches. The V gene's germline CDR1 is DFQATT and CDR2 SNEGSKA (reference sequence). CDR3: CSASSIRDRVQNIQYF. The CDR3 bases are TGCAGTGCTAGCAGCATCCGGGACAGGGTACAAAACATTCAGTACTTC.

This clonotype was recorded many times. This chain uses TRBV20-1 with TRBJ2-7; 9 positions match TRBD2. The CDR3 loop spans 17 amino acids. V was clipped by 0 bases and J by 1 base; unmatched bases: 10. Per the germline V gene, CDR1 is DFQATT and CDR2 is SNEGSKA (reference sequence). In DNA form, the CDR3 reads TGCAGTGCTAGAGATTTGGTCCTAGCGGGACGTTCCTACGAGCAGTACTTC. It yields the protein CSARDLVLAGRSYEQYF.

V gene TRBV5-1 combines with J gene TRBJ2-7; 8 positions agree with TRBD2. CDR1 SGHRS and CDR2 YFSETQ come from the germline V gene. The junction had 13 bases not matched to a gene; V was cut back by 6 bases and J by 2 bases. The CDR3 runs 16 residues. The CDR3 DNA sequence: TGCGCCAGCACCCGACTCGCGAGCGGGAGTACCTACGAGCAGTACTTC. This gives the protein CASTRLASGSTYEQYF.

The chain combines TRBV7-2 with TRBJ1-6; D might be TRBD1 (6 bases). CDR3 size: 15 residues. The ends were cut back, 5 bases at V and 8 bases at J, with 16 bases in the middle. Germline CDR1 is SGHTA and CDR2 is FQGNSA. CDR3 sequence: CASSSGGGRDSPLHF. CDR3 sequence (DNA): TGTGCCAGCAGCAGTGGGGGGGGCAGAGATTCACCCCTCCACTTT.

Ten or more counts support this clonotype. The rearrangement uses TRBV20-1 and TRBJ1-6, with D maybe TRBD1 (6 bases). Germline loops: CDR1 DFQATT, CDR2 SNEGSKA (reference sequence). The V end was cut by 4 bases, the J end by 3 bases, with 13 bases between. The CDR3 consists of 15 residues. The CDR3 reads CSATRTESYNSPLHF. The CDR3 DNA reads TGCAGTGCTACAAGGACAGAGAGCTATAATTCACCCCTCCACTTT.

The chain is built from TRBV20-1 and TRBJ1-1; D is uncertain. Germline CDR1 DFQATT, CDR2 SNEGSKA (reference sequence). This CDR3 is built from 11 residues. Trimming removed 6 bases from V and 2 bases from J, with 7 bases in between. The CDR3 bases are TGCAGTGCCTTTTACAACACTGAAGCTTTCTTT. Its translation: CSAFYNTEAFF.

The chain employs TRBV2 and TRBJ2-1; D is unclear. The V gene lost 3 bases and the J gene lost 3 bases, with 9 bases spanning the gap. CDR3 length: 14 amino acids. CDR1 and CDR2 (germline): SNHLY, FYNNEI. The CDR3 loop reads CASSERKVYNEQFF. CDR3 bases: TGTGCCAGCAGTGAGAGGAAAGTCTACAATGAGCAGTTCTTC. The full variable domain, in which reference TRBV2 and TRBJ2-1 provide the parts outside the CDR3, is EPEVTQTPSHQVTQMGQEVILRCVPISNHLYFYWYRQILGQKVEFLVSFYNNEISEKSEIFDDQFSVERPDGSNFTLKIRSTKLEDSAMYFCASSERKVYNEQFFGPGTRLTVL.

This clonotype was counted ten times or more. This chain connects TRBV6-2 or TRBV6-3 to TRBJ2-3; unclear D gene. Trimming cost V 2 bases and J 6 bases, with 6 bases left between them. In germline, CDR1 is MNHEY, CDR2 SVGEGT. The CDR3 has 12 residues. The CDR3 DNA sequence: TGTGCCAGCAGTTACGGCCCGGATACGCAGTATTTT. Protein sequence: CASSYGPDTQYF.

This clonotype was counted many times. V gene TRBV7-2 combines with J gene TRBJ2-5; D uncertain. The V and J ends lost 1 base and 4 bases respectively, with 7 bases between them. This CDR3 spans 13 amino acids. Germline V gene sequence: CDR1 SGHTA, CDR2 FQGNSA. This CDR3 reads CASSLEARETQYF. The CDR3 nucleotides are TGTGCCAGCAGCTTAGAGGCCAGAGAGACCCAGTACTTC.

This clonotype came up many times. The CDR3 coding sequence is TGTGCCAGCAGCGACACTAACTATGGCTACACCTTC. Translated: CASSDTNYGYTF. This chain links TRBV7-9 with TRBJ1-2, with no clear D. The CDR3 has 12 residues. CDR1 SEHNR and CDR2 FQNEAQ come from the germline V gene (reference sequence). Between the trimmed V and J ends, which lost 5 bases and 0 bases, there was a span of 4 bases.

This clonotype was detected ten times or more. The V gene is TRBV12-3 or TRBV12-4, the J gene TRBJ1-6; D possibly corresponds to TRBD1 (5 bases). CDR3 length: 13 amino acids. Deletions cut 3 bases from V and 7 bases from J, with 7 bases between. The CDR3 DNA follows: TGTGCCAGCAGTTTGGGGGGGAATTCACCCCTCCACTTT. It codes for CASSLGGNSPLHF.

Ten or more counts support this clonotype. The chain recombines TRBV6-5 with TRBJ1-6; a possible D gene is TRBD1 (5 bases). The CDR3 runs 14 residues. Germline CDR1 MNHEY, CDR2 SVGAGI. Between the trimmed V and J ends, which lost 2 bases and 9 bases, there was a span of 11 bases. CDR3 sequence: CASSYTRASSPLHF. The CDR3 coding sequence is TGTGCCAGCAGTTACACCAGGGCGTCTTCACCCCTCCACTTT.

Ten or more counts support this clonotype. The rearrangement uses TRBV11-2 and TRBJ2-3; 8 nucleotides line up with TRBD2. This CDR3 has 16 residues. Germline lookup yields CDR1 SGHAT and CDR2 FQNNGV. The V and J ends lost 7 bases and 8 bases, in that order; junction bases with no gene match: 17. CDR3 sequence: CASTSHPSGSFVTQYF. As DNA, the CDR3 is TGTGCCAGCACCTCCCATCCCAGCGGGAGCTTCGTTACGCAGTATTTT.

This clonotype was found many times. V is TRBV24-1 and J is TRBJ2-3; 10 bases are a match to TRBD1. V shed 4 bases, J shed 4 bases, and the junction held 13 bases outside the gene matches. The CDR3 has 18 residues. The germline V gene encodes CDR1 KGHDR and CDR2 SFDVKD. The CDR3 bases are TGTGCCACCAGTGACCCTCGCCGGGACAGGGGATTGGCAGATACGCAGTATTTT. Translated, it gives CATSDPRRDRGLADTQYF.